This entry features one T cell receptor beta chain sequence. Its antigen is undetermined. These data belong to a study of cytomegalovirus exposure and HLA in healthy donors. Whole-study results and caveats: DRB1 had the most TCR associations and HLA-C the fewest, a later analysis found, with rates varying by HLA locus. In a later analysis, a missense DCLRE1C variant was linked to TCR beta V- and J-gene trimming.

A multiplex PCR was run with 60 Vbeta primers and 13 Jbeta primers. The data were produced by immunoSEQ multiplex PCR, yet TCRdb's version contains in-frame clones alone and is incomplete. The sample yields about 160,000 clones, around 85% seen once. The sample taken for sequencing was PBMCs. The origin of this receptor is a woman in her thirties in good health and CMV-seronegative.

The CDR3 loop is CASKGHDNQPQHF. As DNA, the CDR3 is TGTGCCAGCAAGGGGCACGACAATCAGCCCCAGCATTTT. The chain links TRBV6-5 to TRBJ1-5; a weak D match, TRBD1 (5 bases). The CDR3 has 13 residues. V was trimmed by 7 bases and J by 3 bases, leaving 10 bases between them. Germline V gives CDR1 MNHEY, CDR2 SVGAGI.